Following are 30 T cell receptor beta chains from one sample sequenced in a study of blood T cells in healthy people across ages. PCR was performed a second time for 7 to 11 cycles using a sample-barcoded 5' primer and a J-beta primer mix. MiXCR, applied by TCRdb to the 5' RACE reads, yields one record per CDR3 protein. The table includes about 900,000 distinct CDR3 sequences, under 50% detected once. The sequencing sample was made of blood. These receptors originate from a man aged 25-45 years in good health.

The V call is TRBV4-1, the J call TRBJ1-4; TRBD1 is a possible D gene (5 bases). CDR1 is MGHRA and CDR2 is YSYEKL in the germline V gene. This CDR3 is 16 amino acids long. Trimming removed 4 bases at V and 0 bases at J, with 12 bases between. CDR3 protein: CASSPRDSATNEKLFF. For the CDR3, the DNA is TGCGCCAGCAGCCCCCGGGACTCAGCAACTAATGAAAAACTGTTTTTT.

This clonotype was detected a few times. V usage is TRBV11-3 and J usage is TRBJ2-7, with TRBD1 matching 11 bases. CDR3 length equals 14 residues. Per the germline V gene, CDR1 is SGHNT and CDR2 is YENEEA. J lost 5 bases, V lost 7 bases, and 7 bases had no gene match. The CDR3 spells CASKPGTGGHEQYF. The DNA for the CDR3 is TGTGCCAGCAAACCCGGGACAGGGGGTCACGAGCAGTACTTC.

The genes are TRBV12-3 or TRBV12-4 and TRBJ2-6, with 8 bases aligning to TRBD1. J was trimmed by 3 bases and V by 7 bases; bases with no gene match: 11. There are 17 residues in the CDR3. CDR3 bases: TGTGCCAGCAAATACGACAGGGGTGGCGTTGGGGCCAACGTCCTGACTTTC. Protein: CASKYDRGGVGANVLTF.

CDR3 amino acids: CASSPISHEQFF. Written as DNA, the CDR3 is TGTGCCAGCAGCCCAATCTCCCATGAGCAGTTCTTC. This sequence joins TRBV7-2 and TRBJ2-1; D remains unclear. Per the germline V gene, CDR1 is SGHTA and CDR2 is FQGNSA. CDR3 length equals 12 residues. V lost 5 bases and J 8 bases, leaving 10 bases between the germline ends.

This chain joins TRBV7-2 and TRBJ1-5; possible D gene TRBD1, 5 bases. CDR1 SGHTA and CDR2 FQGNSA come from the germline V gene. The CDR3 has 15 amino acids. V was pared by 5 bases and J by 3 bases, with 14 bases between. CDR3 amino acids: CASSLFWDLNQPQHF. The CDR3 nucleotides read TGTGCCAGCAGCCTCTTTTGGGACCTCAATCAGCCCCAGCATTTT.

The chain has TRBV13 and TRBJ1-2; a possible D gene is TRBD1 (6 bases). The germline V and J ends were trimmed by 3 bases and 2 bases, with 13 bases remaining between them. Germline V lookup: CDR1 PRHDT, CDR2 FYEKMQ (reference sequence). This CDR3 is 15 amino acids long. CDR3 region: CASSLGGQYNYGYTF. The CDR3 coding sequence is TGTGCCAGCAGCTTGGGTGGACAGTACAACTATGGCTACACCTTC.

The chain has TRBV20-1 and TRBJ2-3; tentative D call: TRBD2 (5 bases). The CDR3 runs to 16 residues. Germline CDR1 DFQATT, CDR2 SNEGSKA (reference sequence). The ends were cut back, 0 bases at V and 4 bases at J, with 17 bases in the middle. As DNA, the CDR3 is TGCAGTGCTAGAGATGGGAGCGGAGAGAGCGCAGATACGCAGTATTTT. Translating gives CSARDGSGESADTQYF.

This clonotype was detected only a few times. This sequence joins TRBV24-1 and TRBJ1-1, with D tentatively TRBD1 (5 bases). CDR1 and CDR2 from the germline V gene are KGHDR and SFDVKD. The CDR3 loop spans 13 amino acids. V was cut by 9 bases and J by 0 bases, with 10 bases left in between. The CDR3 loop is CATEGALNTEAFF. CDR3 nucleotides: TGTGCCACCGAAGGGGCATTGAACACTGAAGCTTTCTTT.

This clonotype came up a few times. The rearrangement joins TRBV11-2 to TRBJ2-5; 7 positions agree with TRBD2. The junction had 3 bases not matched to a gene; V was cut back by 6 bases and J by 2 bases. The germline V gene encodes CDR1 SGHAT and CDR2 FQNNGV. The CDR3 has 13 residues. The CDR3: CASRTGGQETQYF. In DNA form, the CDR3 reads TGTGCCAGCAGGACCGGGGGGCAAGAGACCCAGTACTTC.

CDR3 in DNA: TGTGCCAGCAGTTTTAGGGGACTTACATCCTACAATGAGCAGTTCTTC. Translating it yields CASSFRGLTSYNEQFF. This chain joins TRBV12-3 or TRBV12-4 and TRBJ2-1; perhaps TRBD2 as D (6 bases). The CDR3 extends over 16 amino acids. V dropped 3 bases and J dropped 1 base, with 13 bases sitting between them.

The chain has TRBV3-1 and TRBJ2-4, with 7 bases fitting TRBD1. The J call may be wrong; the DNA end is better matched by TRBJ2-7. The germline V gene encodes CDR1 LGHDT and CDR2 YNNKEL (reference sequence). The CDR3 covers 13 residues. The CDR3 nucleotides read TGTGCCAGCAGTTACGGACAGGCTCGCGAGCAGTACTTC. It translates to CASSYGQAREQYF.

DNA of the CDR3: TGTGCCAGCAACGGACCGATGGGGACCGGGGAGCTGTTTTTT. This translates into CASNGPMGTGELFF. This rearrangement joins TRBV6-1 to TRBJ2-2; D gene ambiguous. V was clipped by 7 bases and J by 5 bases, with 14 bases between them. CDR3 size: 14 residues. Germline assignment: CDR1 MNHNS and CDR2 SASEGT.

This clonotype was recorded many times. This rearrangement joins TRBV6-5 to TRBJ1-1; D remains ambiguous. V was shortened by 2 bases and J by 4 bases, with 8 bases between the two germline ends. CDR3 length: 13 residues. Germline values: CDR1 MNHEY, CDR2 SVGAGI. CDR3 loop: CASSYPGSTEAFF. In DNA form, the CDR3 reads TGTGCCAGCAGTTACCCGGGGAGCACTGAAGCTTTCTTT.

This sequence joins TRBV20-1 and TRBJ2-7, with 7 bases identical to TRBD2. This CDR3 comprises 15 residues. CDR1 is DFQATT and CDR2 is SNEGSKA in the germline V gene (reference sequence). V lost 6 bases to trimming and J lost 3 bases; unmatched junction nucleotides: 14. DNA for the CDR3: TGCAGTGCGGAGCCGTCTTTGCGGGGGAGCTACGAGCAGTACTTC. It is translated as CSAEPSLRGSYEQYF.

In this sample, this clonotype turned up a few times. The rearrangement joins TRBV20-1 to TRBJ2-1; the match to TRBD2 covers 12 bases. CDR3 size: 15 residues. Losses at the gene ends were 2 bases for V and 2 bases for J; bases not matched to a gene: 1. CDR1 DFQATT and CDR2 SNEGSKA come from the germline V gene (reference sequence). The chain's CDR3 is CSARRTSGAYNEQFF. The CDR3, as DNA: TGCAGTGCTAGACGGACTAGCGGGGCCTACAATGAGCAGTTCTTC.

There are a few counts of this clonotype. The chain combines TRBV29-1 with TRBJ2-2; TRBD1 agrees at 10 bases. After removal of 6 bases from V and 6 bases from J, the junction contained 10 bases not matched to a gene. Per the germline V gene, CDR1 is SQVTM and CDR2 is ANQGSEA. The CDR3 is 15 residues long. The CDR3, as DNA: TGCAGCGTCGCAACCGGGACAGGGGTCTCCGGGGAGCTGTTTTTT. Translation: CSVATGTGVSGELFF.

Comment on this clonotype: One junction end disagrees with the germline gene, perhaps due to a read error. This rearrangement joins TRBV4-1 to TRBJ2-1; TRBD1 might be the D (6 bases). This CDR3 is built from 14 residues. Germline V lookup: CDR1 MGHRA, CDR2 YSYEKL. As DNA, the CDR3 is TGCGCCAGCAGCCTGGGAGACAGGAACAATGGGCAGTTCTTC. Translated, it gives CASSLGDRNNGQFF.

A few counts support this clonotype. The chain joins TRBV9 to TRBJ2-1, with TRBD1 identical over 8 bases. The CDR3 has 15 amino acids. Unmatched junction bases numbered 3, after V lost 3 bases and J lost 1 base. Germline V gives CDR1 SGDLS, CDR2 YYNGEE. The CDR3 reads CASSAWTGSYNEQFF. Written as DNA, the CDR3 is TGTGCCAGCAGCGCCTGGACAGGGTCCTACAATGAGCAGTTCTTC.

This clonotype was observed a single time. The gene calls are TRBV3-1 and TRBJ1-1; TRBD1 is a possible D gene (5 bases). From germline, CDR1 is LGHDT and CDR2 YNNKEL (reference sequence). The CDR3 runs 13 residues. Trimming took 4 bases from V and 7 from J, leaving 13 bases between them. The CDR3 DNA is TGTGCCAGCAGCCCAGGGTGGAGTATTGAAGCTTTCTTT. Its translation is CASSPGWSIEAFF.

This clonotype was seen a few times. The chain has TRBV3-1 and TRBJ1-6; 11 nucleotides line up with TRBD1. The germline CDR1 and CDR2 sequences are LGHDT and YNNKEL (reference sequence). With 1 base clipped from V and 9 bases from J, the junction kept 5 bases outside the gene matches. The CDR3 loop spans 16 amino acids. CDR3 sequence reads: CASSQVSGTGGSPLHF. As DNA, the CDR3 is TGTGCCAGCAGCCAAGTCTCCGGGACAGGGGGTTCACCCCTCCACTTT.

The gene calls are TRBV20-1 and TRBJ2-1; no reliable D call. Germline lookup yields CDR1 DFQATT and CDR2 SNEGSKA (reference sequence). V dropped 5 bases and J dropped 0 bases, with 11 bases sitting between them. The CDR3 covers 14 residues. CDR3 in amino acids: CSAGKSSSYNEQFF. The CDR3 region has the DNA TGCAGTGCTGGAAAATCTAGCTCCTACAATGAGCAGTTCTTC.

J is TRBJ2-1 and V is TRBV12-3 or TRBV12-4; D may be TRBD2 (5 bases). Trimming stripped 6 bases from V and 3 bases from J, with 9 bases between. The CDR3 consists of 13 residues. CDR3 in amino acids: CASRNRDYNEQFF. CDR3 nucleotide sequence: TGTGCCAGCAGAAATCGGGACTACAATGAGCAGTTCTTC.

This chain links TRBV5-1 with TRBJ2-3; no clear D gene. The ends were cut back, 4 bases at V and 6 bases at J, with 12 bases in the middle. Looked up from germline, CDR1 is SGHRS and CDR2 is YFSETQ. The CDR3 consists of 13 residues. The CDR3 bases are TGCGCCAGCAGCGTAGACAATTCGGATACGCAGTATTTT. This encodes CASSVDNSDTQYF.

About this clonotype itself: One junction end disagrees with the germline gene, perhaps due to a read error. CDR3 sequence: CASSRDRWNQPRHF. The CDR3 nucleotides are TGTGCCAGCAGCAGGGACAGGTGGAATCAGCCCCGGCATTTT. This chain joins TRBV7-2 and TRBJ1-5; TRBD1 matches 8 bases. This CDR3 spans 14 amino acids. The germline V gene encodes CDR1 SGHTA and CDR2 FQGNSA. The entire variable domain, with the rest obtained from reference TRBV7-2 and TRBJ1-5, is as follows: GAGVSQSPSNKVTEKGKDVELRCDPISGHTALYWYRQSLGQGLEFLIYFQGNSAPDKSGLPSDRFSAERTGGSVSTLTIQRTQQEDSAVYLCASSRDRWNQPRHFGDGTRLSIL.

This clonotype was counted a few times. The chain uses TRBV27 and TRBJ2-6, with 7 bases that match TRBD1. V gave up 6 bases and J gave up 0 bases; unmatched junction bases: 8. Germline V gene sequence: CDR1 MNHEY, CDR2 SMNVEV (reference sequence). The CDR3 contains 17 residues. This CDR3 reads CASRRTGGISGANVLTF. The CDR3 DNA follows: TGTGCCAGCAGGAGGACAGGTGGCATCTCTGGGGCCAACGTCCTGACTTTC.

This clonotype has just a few counts. J is TRBJ2-3 and V is TRBV6-5; maybe TRBD1 (6 bases). The germline V gene has CDR1 MNHEY and CDR2 SVGAGI. V lost 5 bases, J lost 6 bases, and 12 bases lay in between. CDR3 length equals 13 residues. The CDR3 bases are TGTGCCAGCAGTGACCAGGGGTCGGATACGCAGTATTTT. This sequence encodes CASSDQGSDTQYF.

Comment on this clonotype: The junction departs from germline at one end; a sequencing error may be responsible. The chain employs TRBV7-7 and TRBJ2-4, with 8 positions matching TRBD1. Near its end, the DNA agrees better with TRBJ2-7, so the J call may be wrong. CDR1 and CDR2 from the germline V gene are SSHAT and FNYEAQ (reference sequence). The CDR3 contains 12 residues. The chain's CDR3 is CASSEDRGEQYF. The DNA for the CDR3 is TGTGCTAGCAGCGAAGACAGGGGCGAGCAGTACTTC.

The V call is TRBV28, the J call TRBJ1-1; D ambiguous. The CDR3 loop spans 17 amino acids. Germline V CDR1 and CDR2: MDHEN, SYDVKM. Trimming removed 5 bases from V and 7 bases from J, with 26 bases in between. CDR3 DNA sequence: TGTGCCAGCAGTCCGCCGACGACACGAACCTGGGAACTTGAAGCTTTCTTT. It is translated as CASSPPTTRTWELEAFF.

This clonotype was observed a few times. CDR3 DNA sequence: TGCAGTGCTAGAACGCGGCAGGACCAAGAGACCCAGTACTTC. Its protein is CSARTRQDQETQYF. The chain is built from TRBV20-1 and TRBJ2-5; D is unresolved. CDR3 size: 14 residues. V gave up 2 bases and J gave up 0 bases, with 10 bases separating them. Germline CDR1 reads DFQATT; CDR2 reads SNEGSKA (reference sequence).

The chain couples TRBV29-1 to TRBJ2-1; 8 bases match TRBD2. The CDR3 spans 15 residues. Germline loops: CDR1 SQVTM, CDR2 ANQGSEA. Unmatched junction bases numbered 14, after V lost 7 bases and J lost 6 bases. The CDR3 nucleotides are TGCAGCGCCCGACTCCGGGGGGGCCCTTTCAATGAGCAGTTCTTC. Its translation: CSARLRGGPFNEQFF.